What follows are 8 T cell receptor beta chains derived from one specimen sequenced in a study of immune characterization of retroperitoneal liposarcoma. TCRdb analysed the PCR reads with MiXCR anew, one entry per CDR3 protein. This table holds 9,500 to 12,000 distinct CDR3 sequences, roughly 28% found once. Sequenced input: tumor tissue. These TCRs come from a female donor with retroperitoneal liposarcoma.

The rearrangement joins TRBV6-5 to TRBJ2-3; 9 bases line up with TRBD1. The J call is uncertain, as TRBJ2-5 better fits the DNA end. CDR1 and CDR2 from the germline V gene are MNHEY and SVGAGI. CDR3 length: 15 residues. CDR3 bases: TGTGCCAGCAGTTACCCGCAAGACAGGGGGGAGACCCAGTACTTC. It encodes CASSYPQDRGETQYF.

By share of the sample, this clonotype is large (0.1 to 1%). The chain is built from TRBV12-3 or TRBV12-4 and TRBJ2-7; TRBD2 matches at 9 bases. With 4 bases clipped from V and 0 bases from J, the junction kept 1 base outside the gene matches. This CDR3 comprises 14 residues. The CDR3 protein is CASSSSGTSYEQYF. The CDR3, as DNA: TGTGCCAGCAGTTCTAGCGGGACCTCCTACGAGCAGTACTTC.

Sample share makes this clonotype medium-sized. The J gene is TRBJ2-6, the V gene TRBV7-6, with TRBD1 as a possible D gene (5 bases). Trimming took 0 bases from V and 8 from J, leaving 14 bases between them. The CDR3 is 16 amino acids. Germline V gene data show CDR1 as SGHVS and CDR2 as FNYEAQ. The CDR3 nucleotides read TGTGCCAGCAGCTTAGCGGCAGGGCAGTTGACCAACGTCCTGACTTTC. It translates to CASSLAAGQLTNVLTF.

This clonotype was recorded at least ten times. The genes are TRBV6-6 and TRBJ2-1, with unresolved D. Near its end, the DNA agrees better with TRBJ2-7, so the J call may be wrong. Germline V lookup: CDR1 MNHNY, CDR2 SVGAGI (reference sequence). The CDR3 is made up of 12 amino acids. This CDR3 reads CASSYAAYEQYF. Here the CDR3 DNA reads TGTGCCAGCAGTTACGCCGCCTACGAGCAGTACTTC.

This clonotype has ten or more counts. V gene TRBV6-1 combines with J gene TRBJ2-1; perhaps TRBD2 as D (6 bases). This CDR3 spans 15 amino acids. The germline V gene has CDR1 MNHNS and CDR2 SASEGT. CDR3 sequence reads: CAILRNPGVVETQFF. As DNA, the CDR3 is TGTGCGATCCTCCGGAACCCGGGGGTGGTGGAGACCCAGTTCTTC.

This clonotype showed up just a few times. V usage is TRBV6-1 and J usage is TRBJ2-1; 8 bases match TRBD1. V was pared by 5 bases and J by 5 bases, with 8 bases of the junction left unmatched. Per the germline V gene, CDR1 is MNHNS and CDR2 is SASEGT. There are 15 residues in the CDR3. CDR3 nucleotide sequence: TGTGCCAGCAGTATAGGACAGGGAAGGCACAATGAGCAGTTCTTC. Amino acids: CASSIGQGRHNEQFF.

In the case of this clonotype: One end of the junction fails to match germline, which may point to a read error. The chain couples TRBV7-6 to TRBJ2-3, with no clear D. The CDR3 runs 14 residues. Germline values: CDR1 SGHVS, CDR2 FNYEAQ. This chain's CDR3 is CASSFNKGTDTQYF. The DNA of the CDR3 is TGTGCTAGCAGCTTTAACAAAGGCACAGATACGCAGTATTTT.

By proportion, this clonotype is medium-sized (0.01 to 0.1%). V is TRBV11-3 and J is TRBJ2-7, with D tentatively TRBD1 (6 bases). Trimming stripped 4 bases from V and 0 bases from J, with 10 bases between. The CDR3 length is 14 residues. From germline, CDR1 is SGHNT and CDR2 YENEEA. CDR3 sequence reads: CASSYLTGSYEQYF. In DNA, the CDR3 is TGTGCCAGCAGCTATCTGACAGGCTCCTACGAGCAGTACTTC.